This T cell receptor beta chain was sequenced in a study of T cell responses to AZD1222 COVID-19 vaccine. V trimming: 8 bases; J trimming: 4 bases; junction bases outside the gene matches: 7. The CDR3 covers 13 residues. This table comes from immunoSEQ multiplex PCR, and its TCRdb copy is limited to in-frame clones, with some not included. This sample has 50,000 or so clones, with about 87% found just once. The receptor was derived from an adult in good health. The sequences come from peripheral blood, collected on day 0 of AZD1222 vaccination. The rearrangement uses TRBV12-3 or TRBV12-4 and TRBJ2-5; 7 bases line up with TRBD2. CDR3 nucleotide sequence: TGTGCCAGCTATGGGGGGGAGGGAGAGACCCAGTACTTC. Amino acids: CASYGGEGETQYF.